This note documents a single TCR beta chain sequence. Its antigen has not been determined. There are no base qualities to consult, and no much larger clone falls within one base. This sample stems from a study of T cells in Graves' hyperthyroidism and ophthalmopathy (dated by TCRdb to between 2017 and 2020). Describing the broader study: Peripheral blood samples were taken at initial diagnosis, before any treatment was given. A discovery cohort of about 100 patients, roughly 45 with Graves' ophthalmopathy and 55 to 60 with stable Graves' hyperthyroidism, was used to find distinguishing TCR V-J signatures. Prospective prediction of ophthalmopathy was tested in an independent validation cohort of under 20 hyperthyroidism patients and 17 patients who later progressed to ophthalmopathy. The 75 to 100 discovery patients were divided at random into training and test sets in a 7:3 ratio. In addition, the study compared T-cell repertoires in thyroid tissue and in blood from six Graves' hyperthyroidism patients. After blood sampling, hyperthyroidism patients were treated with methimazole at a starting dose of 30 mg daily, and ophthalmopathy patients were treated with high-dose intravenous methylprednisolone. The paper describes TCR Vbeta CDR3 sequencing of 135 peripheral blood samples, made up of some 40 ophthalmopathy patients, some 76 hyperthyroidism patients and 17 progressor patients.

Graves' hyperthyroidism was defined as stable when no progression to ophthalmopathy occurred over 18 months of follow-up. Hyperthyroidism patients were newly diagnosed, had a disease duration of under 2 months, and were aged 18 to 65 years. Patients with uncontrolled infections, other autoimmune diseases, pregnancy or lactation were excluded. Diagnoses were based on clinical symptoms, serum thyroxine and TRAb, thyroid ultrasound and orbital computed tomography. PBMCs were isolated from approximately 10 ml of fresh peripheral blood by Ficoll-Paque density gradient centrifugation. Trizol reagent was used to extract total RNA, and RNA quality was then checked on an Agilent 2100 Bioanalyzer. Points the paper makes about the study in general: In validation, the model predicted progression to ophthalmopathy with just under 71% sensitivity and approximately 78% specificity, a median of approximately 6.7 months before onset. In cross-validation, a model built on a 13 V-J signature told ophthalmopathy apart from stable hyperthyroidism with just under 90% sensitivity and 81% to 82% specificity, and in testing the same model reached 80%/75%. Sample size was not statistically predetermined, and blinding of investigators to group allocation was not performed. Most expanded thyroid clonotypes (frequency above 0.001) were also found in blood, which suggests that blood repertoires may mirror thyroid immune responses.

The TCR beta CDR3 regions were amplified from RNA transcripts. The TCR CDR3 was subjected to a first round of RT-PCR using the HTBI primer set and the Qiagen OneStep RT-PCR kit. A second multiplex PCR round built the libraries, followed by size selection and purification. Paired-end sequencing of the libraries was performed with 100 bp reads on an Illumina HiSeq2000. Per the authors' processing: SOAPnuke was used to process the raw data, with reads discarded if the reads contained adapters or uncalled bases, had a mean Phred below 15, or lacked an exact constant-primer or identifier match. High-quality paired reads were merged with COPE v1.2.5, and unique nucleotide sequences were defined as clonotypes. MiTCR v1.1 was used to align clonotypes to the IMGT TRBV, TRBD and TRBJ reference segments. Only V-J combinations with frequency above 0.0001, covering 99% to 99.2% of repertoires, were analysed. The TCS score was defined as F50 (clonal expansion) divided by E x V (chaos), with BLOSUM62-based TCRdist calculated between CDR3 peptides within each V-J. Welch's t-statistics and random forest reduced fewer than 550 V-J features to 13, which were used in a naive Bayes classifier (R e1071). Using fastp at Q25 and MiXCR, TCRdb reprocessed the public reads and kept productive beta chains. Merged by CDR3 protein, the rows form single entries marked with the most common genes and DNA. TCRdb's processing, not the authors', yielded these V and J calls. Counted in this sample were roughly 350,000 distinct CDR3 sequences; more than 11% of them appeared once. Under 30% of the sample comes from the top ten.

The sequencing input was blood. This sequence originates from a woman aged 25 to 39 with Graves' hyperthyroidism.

CDR3 sequence: CASSLAGDQPQHF. Here is the DNA: TGCGCCAGCAGCCTCGCGGGGGATCAGCCCCAGCATTTT. This sequence uses TRBV10-2 and TRBJ1-5; the D gene is perhaps TRBD1, from 5 matching bases. Between the V and J ends, shortened by 6 bases and 5 bases respectively, the junction contains 11 bases. CDR1 is given as WSHSY and CDR2 as SAAADI, both from the germline V gene. There are 13 amino acids in the CDR3, from cysteine to phenylalanine inclusive. The read is trimmed to its CDR3 DNA, 39 bases read in frame from base 1.